This paragraph covers one TCR beta chain sequence. Antigen specificity is unknown. This entry comes from a study of T cells expressing NK-cell markers. At the level of the study: One of the eight sequenced donors was seronegative, whereas the other seven were HCMV-seropositive. Findings and caveats of the study: Dominance of the CD3+CD56-NKG2C+ fraction by these clonotypes also held in a few donors.

Germline lookup yields CDR1 SGHTA and CDR2 FQGNSA. The length of the CDR3 is 17 residues. Scientists made TCR beta cDNA using 5'RACE template switching with UMIs. From its re-call of the 5' RACE reads, TCRdb lists each CDR3 protein once, without DNA. Its table records about 380,000 distinct CDR3 sequences. The TCR was taken from a man between 18 and 69 years old in good health. The genes are TRBV7-2 and TRBJ2-1; TCRdb designates TRBD2, a call that cannot be tested without DNA. Sequenced: blood T cells: a sorted CD56 or NKG2C T cell subset, CD4+ or CD8+ T cells, or bulk PBMC T cells (not recorded which). The CDR3 here is CASSLMSGGGGYNEQFF.